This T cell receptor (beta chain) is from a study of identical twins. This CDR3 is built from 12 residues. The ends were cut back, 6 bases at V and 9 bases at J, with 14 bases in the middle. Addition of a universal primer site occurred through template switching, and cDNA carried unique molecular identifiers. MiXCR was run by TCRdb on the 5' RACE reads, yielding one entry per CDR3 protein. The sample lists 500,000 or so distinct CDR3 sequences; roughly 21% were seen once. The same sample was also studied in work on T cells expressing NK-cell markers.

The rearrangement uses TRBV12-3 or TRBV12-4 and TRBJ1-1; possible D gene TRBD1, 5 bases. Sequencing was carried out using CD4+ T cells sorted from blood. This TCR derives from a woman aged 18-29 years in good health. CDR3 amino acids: CASSPGAGQAFF. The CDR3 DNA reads TGTGCCAGCAGCCCCGGCGCGGGGCAAGCTTTCTTT.